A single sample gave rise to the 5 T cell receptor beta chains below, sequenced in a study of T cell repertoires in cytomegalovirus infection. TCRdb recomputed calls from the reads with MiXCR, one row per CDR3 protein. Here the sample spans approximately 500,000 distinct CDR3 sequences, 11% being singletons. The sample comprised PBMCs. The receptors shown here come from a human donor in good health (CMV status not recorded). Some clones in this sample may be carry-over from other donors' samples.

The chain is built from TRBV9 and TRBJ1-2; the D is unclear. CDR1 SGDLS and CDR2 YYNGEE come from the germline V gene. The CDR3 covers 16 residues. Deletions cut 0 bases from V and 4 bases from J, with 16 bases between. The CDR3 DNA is TGTGCCAGCAGCGTAGGTTCGGCTGCGGGCTCCTATGGCTACACCTTC. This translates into CASSVGSAAGSYGYTF.

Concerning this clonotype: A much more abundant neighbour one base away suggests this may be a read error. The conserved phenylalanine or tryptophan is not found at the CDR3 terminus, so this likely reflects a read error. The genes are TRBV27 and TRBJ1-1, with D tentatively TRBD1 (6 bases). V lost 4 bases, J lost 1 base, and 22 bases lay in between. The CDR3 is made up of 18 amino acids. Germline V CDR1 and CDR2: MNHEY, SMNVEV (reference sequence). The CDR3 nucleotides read TGTGCCAGCAGTTCCCTCGGGGTAACGGGCAGGGGGAACACTGAAGCTTTCTCT. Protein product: CASSSLGVTGRGNTEAFS.

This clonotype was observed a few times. CDR3 DNA: TGCAGCGTAGGGAAGGGGGTCGGGGAGACCCAGTACTTC. It specifies CSVGKGVGETQYF. The chain joins TRBV29-1 to TRBJ2-5, with a tentative D call TRBD1 (6 bases). Germline V gene data show CDR1 as SQVTM and CDR2 as ANQGSEA. Trimming cost V 6 bases and J 5 bases, with 16 bases left between them. This CDR3 contains 13 residues.

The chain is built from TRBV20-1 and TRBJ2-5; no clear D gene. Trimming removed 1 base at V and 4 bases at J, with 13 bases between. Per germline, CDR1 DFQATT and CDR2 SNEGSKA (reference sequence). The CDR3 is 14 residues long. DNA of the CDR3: TGCAGTGCTAGAGGTTGGCTCTCAGGAGAGACCCAGTACTTC. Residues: CSARGWLSGETQYF.

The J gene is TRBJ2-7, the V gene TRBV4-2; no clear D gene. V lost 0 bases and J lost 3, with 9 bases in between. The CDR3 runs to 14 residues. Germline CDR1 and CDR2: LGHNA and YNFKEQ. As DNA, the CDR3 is TGTGCCAGCAGCCAAGATCCAGTGAACTACGAGCAGTACTTC. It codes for CASSQDPVNYEQYF.